This TCR beta chain was captured by sequencing in a study of blood T cell repertoires in COVID-19. CDR1 LNHNV and CDR2 YYDKDF come from the germline V gene (reference sequence). V gave up 5 bases and J gave up 3 bases; unmatched junction bases: 7. CDR3 length: 14 residues. In the authors' methods: Reference gene primer amplification gave estimated nucleated cell counts. Method: immunoSEQ multiplex PCR; TCRdb's copy keeps in-frame clones and lacks some. V and J calls and clone size follow that table, whereas D and trimming were derived from the DNA. The sample has about 46,000 clones, roughly nine tenths seen once.

The chain carries TRBV15 and TRBJ2-7; 7 bases map to TRBD1. Input material: peripheral blood. The TCR sequence derives from a man aged 70 or older with active COVID-19. CDR3 sequence: CATSDTGTDYEQYF. CDR3 sequence (DNA): TGTGCCACCAGCGATACCGGGACAGACTACGAGCAGTACTTC.